What follows describes a single T cell receptor (beta chain). What it binds is unknown. Preparation of TRB cDNA libraries relied on 5' RACE carrying UMI labels. Reprocessing the 5' RACE reads, TCRdb reports a single entry for every CDR3 protein and omits DNA. This table lists about 38,000 distinct CDR3 sequences. The data derive from a study of CXCR3-negative and CXCR3-positive naive CD8 T cells. Overall study findings and caveats: Diversity in memory CD8+ cells fell much lower than the comparably high levels seen in both naive subsets. With respect to TRBV-TRBJ usage, naive CXCR3-negative and CXCR3-positive cells were similar; memory differed. TRB CDR3 properties served as the basis for inferring TCR strength, and surface CD5 was comparable between naive subsets.

Germline CDR1 is SEHNR and CDR2 is FQNEAQ (reference sequence). The CDR3 contains 15 residues. Triplicate sorts, around 310,000 cells apiece, were made for each CD8+ T cell subset. The receptor was isolated from a human donor in good health. Some clones in this sample may be carry-over from other donors' samples. Source material: memory CD8+ T cells from blood. The chain carries TRBV7-9 and TRBJ2-3; TCRdb outputs TRBD2, but without DNA this stays unchecked. CDR3 residues: CASSSSGGATDTQYF.